A single sample gave rise to the 5 T cell receptor beta chains below, sequenced in a study of human CD8 memory T cell subsets. UMI-labeled 5' RACE generated the TCR beta libraries. TCRdb re-called the 5' RACE reads, yielding one record per CDR3 amino acid sequence without DNA. In total, the table holds roughly 6,200 distinct CDR3 sequences. The sequencing input was CD8+ effector memory T cells (TEM) sorted from PBMCs. Documented subset: effector memory CD8 T cells, CCR7- CD45RO+ CD95+. Source of these receptors: a human donor in good health.

The V and J genes are TRBV12-3 or TRBV12-4 and TRBJ1-2; TCRdb designates TRBD1, a call that cannot be tested without DNA. The CDR3 runs to 15 residues. The CDR3 sequence is CASSLVSGTDYGYTF.

This chain joins TRBV24-1 and TRBJ1-2; TCRdb reports TRBD1, a call that lacks DNA to check it against. In germline, CDR1 is KGHDR, CDR2 SFDVKD. The CDR3 has 14 amino acids. CDR3 region: CATSDLDSNYGYTF.

According to its frequency, this clonotype is medium-sized (0.01 to 0.1%). CDR3 region: CASSFNRGRRPGCNQPQHF. The chain combines TRBV10-1 with TRBJ1-5; lacking DNA, the TRBD1 call made by TCRdb goes unchecked. The CDR3 loop spans 19 amino acids. The V gene's germline CDR1 is WNHNN and CDR2 SYGVQD (reference sequence).

The rearrangement uses TRBV6-5 and TRBJ1-3. The germline CDR1 and CDR2 sequences are MNHEY and SVGAGI. CDR3 length: 15 residues. The CDR3 is CASRQGTAPGNTIYF.

The chain recombines TRBV12-3 or TRBV12-4 with TRBJ2-7; TCRdb selects TRBD1, and the lack of DNA leaves this call unchecked. The CDR3 length is 16 residues. CDR3 amino acids: CASSLKRGQISYEQYF.